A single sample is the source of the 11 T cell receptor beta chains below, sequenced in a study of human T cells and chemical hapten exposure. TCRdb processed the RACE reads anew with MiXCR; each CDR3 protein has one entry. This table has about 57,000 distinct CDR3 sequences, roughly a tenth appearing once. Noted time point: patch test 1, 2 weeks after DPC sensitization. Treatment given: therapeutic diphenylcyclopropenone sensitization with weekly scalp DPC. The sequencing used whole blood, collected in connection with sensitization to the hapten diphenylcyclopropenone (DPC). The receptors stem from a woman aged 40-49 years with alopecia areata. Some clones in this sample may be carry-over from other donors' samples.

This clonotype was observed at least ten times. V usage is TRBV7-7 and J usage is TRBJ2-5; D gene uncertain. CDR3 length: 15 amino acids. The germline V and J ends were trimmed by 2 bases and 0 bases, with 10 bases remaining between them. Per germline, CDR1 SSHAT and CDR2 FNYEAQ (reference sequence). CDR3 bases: TGTGCCAGCAGCTTATTTCCGGATAACCAAGAGACCCAGTACTTC. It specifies CASSLFPDNQETQYF.

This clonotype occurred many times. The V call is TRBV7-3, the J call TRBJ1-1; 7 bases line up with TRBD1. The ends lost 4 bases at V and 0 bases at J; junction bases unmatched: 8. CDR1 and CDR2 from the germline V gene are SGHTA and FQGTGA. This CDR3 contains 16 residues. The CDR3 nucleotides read TGTGCCAGCAGCTCACAGGGGCCCCCTATGAACACTGAAGCTTTCTTT. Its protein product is CASSSQGPPMNTEAFF. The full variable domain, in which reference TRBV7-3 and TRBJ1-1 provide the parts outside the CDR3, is GAGVSQTPSNKVTEKGKYVELRCDPISGHTALYWYRQSLGQGPEFLIYFQGTGAADDSGLPNDRFFAVRPEGSVSTLKIQRTERGDSAVYLCASSSQGPPMNTEAFFGQGTRLTVV.

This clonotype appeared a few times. For the CDR3, the DNA is TGTGCCAGTAGTCCCCCCAGAGGGTCAGGCAATCAGCCCCAGCATTTT. Protein product: CASSPPRGSGNQPQHF. The rearrangement uses TRBV19 and TRBJ1-5; the D is unclear. The V gene lost 5 bases and the J gene lost 2 bases, with 16 bases spanning the gap. The V gene's germline CDR1 is LNHDA and CDR2 SQIVND (reference sequence). The length of the CDR3 is 16 residues.

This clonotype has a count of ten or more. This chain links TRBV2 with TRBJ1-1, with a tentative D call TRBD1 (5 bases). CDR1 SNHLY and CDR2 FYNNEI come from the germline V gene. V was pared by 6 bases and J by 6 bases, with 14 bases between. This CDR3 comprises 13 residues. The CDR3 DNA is TGTGCCAGCAGGCCCGGGACCTCACCTGAAGCTTTCTTT. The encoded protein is CASRPGTSPEAFF.

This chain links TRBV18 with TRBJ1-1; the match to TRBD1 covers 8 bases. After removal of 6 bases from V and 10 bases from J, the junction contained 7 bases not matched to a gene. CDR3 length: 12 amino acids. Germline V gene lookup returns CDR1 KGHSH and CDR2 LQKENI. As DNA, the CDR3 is TGTGCCAGCTCCCCCGACAGGGGCAGAGCTTTCTTT. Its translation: CASSPDRGRAFF. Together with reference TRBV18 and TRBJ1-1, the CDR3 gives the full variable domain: NAGVMQNPRHLVRRRGQEARLRCSPMKGHSHVYWYRQLPEEGLKFMVYLQKENIIDESGMPKERFSAEFPKEGPSILRIQQVVRGDSAAYFCASSPDRGRAFFGQGTRLTVV.

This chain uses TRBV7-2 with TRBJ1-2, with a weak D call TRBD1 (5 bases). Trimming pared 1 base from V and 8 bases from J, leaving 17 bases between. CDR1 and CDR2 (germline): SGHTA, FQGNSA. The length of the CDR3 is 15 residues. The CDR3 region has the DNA TGTGCCAGCAGCTTAGGCCGGGGAGGGGAAGGCGGCTACACCTTC. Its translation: CASSLGRGGEGGYTF. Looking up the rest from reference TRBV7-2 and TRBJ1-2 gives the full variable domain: GAGVSQSPSNKVTEKGKDVELRCDPISGHTALYWYRQSLGQGLEFLIYFQGNSAPDKSGLPSDRFSAERTGGSVSTLTIQRTQQEDSAVYLCASSLGRGGEGGYTFGSGTRLTVV.

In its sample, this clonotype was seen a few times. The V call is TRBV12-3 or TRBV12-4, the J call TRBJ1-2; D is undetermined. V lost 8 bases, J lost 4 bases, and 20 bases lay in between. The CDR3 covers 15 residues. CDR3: CASWNGRDYTYGYTF. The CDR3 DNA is TGTGCCAGCTGGAACGGAAGGGATTATACCTATGGCTACACCTTC.

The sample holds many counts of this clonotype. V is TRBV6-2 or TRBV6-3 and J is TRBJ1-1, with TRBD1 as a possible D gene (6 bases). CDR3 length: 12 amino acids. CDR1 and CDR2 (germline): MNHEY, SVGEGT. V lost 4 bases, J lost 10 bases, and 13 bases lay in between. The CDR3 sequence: CASSSDRFRAFF. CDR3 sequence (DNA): TGTGCCAGCAGTTCTGACAGGTTCCGAGCTTTCTTT.

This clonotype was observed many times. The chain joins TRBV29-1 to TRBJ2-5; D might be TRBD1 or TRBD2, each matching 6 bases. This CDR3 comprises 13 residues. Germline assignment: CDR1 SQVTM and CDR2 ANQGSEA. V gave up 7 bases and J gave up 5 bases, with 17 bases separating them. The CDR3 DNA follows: TGCAGCGCGGGGGACACCCAGATGGAGACCCAGTACTTC. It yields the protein CSAGDTQMETQYF.

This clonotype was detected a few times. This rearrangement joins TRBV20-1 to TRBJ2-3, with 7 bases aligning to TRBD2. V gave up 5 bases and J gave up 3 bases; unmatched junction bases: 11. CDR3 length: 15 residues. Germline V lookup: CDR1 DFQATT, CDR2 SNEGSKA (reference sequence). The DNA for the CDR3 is TGCAGTGCTCTCCCCACTAGCGCCATAACAGATACGCAGTATTTT. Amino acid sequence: CSALPTSAITDTQYF.

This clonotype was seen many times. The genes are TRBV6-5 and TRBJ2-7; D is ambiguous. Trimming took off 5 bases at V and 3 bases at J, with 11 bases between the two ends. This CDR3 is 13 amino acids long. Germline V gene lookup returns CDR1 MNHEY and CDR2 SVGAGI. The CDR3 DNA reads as TGTGCCAGCAGTAATACACCCTACTACGAGCAGTACTTC. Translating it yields CASSNTPYYEQYF.